Sequencing of this TCR beta chain was carried out in a study of T-cell reconstitution after alpha-beta-depleted transplantation in children (dated by TCRdb to about 2016). For the wider study: The study quantitatively tracked T-cell immune reconstitution after TCRalphabeta/CD19-depleted allogeneic hematopoietic cell transplantation in children using TCR repertoire profiling. General study outcomes and caveats: The apparently early alphabetaT-cell count recovery about two months after transplant was reportedly dependent on only several hundred rapidly expanded clones derived from non-depleted graft cells. In some patients, the high TCRbeta diversity seen at day 60 was put down to recipient T cells and intrathymic progenitors that had survived conditioning. Hyperexpanded clone frequencies declined over subsequent months; after one year, T-cell counts and TCRbeta diversity were mostly attributed to newly produced T cells.

Libraries were constructed by PCR. The sequencing machine was an Illumina HiSeq 2500. TCR libraries were prepared with molecular barcoding, using unique molecular identifiers to normalize TCRbeta repertoire quantification. In-frame beta chains were kept once TCRdb had trimmed the public reads at Q25 with fastp and called clones with MiXCR. When rows share a CDR3 protein, they turn into one entry using the most common DNA and genes. Counted in this sample were about 510,000 distinct CDR3 sequences; about 10% of them appeared once. The leading ten clones occupy approximately 15% of the sample. This clonotype occurred a few times. No antigen is known for it. No base qualities exist here, and no much larger clone lies one base off it. Sample treatment or condition, as interpreted from the label and publication: allogeneic hematopoietic cell transplantation with graft depleted of TCRalphabeta T cells and CD19 B cells. TCRalphabeta/CD19-depleted allogeneic hematopoietic cell grafts were given to the transplant recipients, all of whom were children.

This TCR was recovered from a female patient aged 2 to 10 who had a stem cell transplant for aplastic anemia, so the T cells may come from the graft donor. The sample consisted of PBMCs, mostly from graft donor cells, taken 180 days after TCRalphabeta/CD19-depleted stem cell transplant.

The nucleotides are TGCAGTGCTCAAAGAGGGGCGGGGTGGGGCAATCAGCCCCAGCATTTT. Its amino acids are CSAQRGAGWGNQPQHF. The V and J segments used are TRBV20-1 and TRBJ1-5; a weak D assignment points to TRBD1 (5 bases agree). The germline V gene (reference sequence) specifies DFQATT as CDR1 and SNEGSKA as CDR2. From its cysteine to its phenylalanine, the CDR3 spans 16 amino acids. Left in the record is the CDR3 DNA by itself, 48 bases read in frame from the first base. Cut back by 5 bases and 2 bases, the V and J ends lie 19 bases apart.